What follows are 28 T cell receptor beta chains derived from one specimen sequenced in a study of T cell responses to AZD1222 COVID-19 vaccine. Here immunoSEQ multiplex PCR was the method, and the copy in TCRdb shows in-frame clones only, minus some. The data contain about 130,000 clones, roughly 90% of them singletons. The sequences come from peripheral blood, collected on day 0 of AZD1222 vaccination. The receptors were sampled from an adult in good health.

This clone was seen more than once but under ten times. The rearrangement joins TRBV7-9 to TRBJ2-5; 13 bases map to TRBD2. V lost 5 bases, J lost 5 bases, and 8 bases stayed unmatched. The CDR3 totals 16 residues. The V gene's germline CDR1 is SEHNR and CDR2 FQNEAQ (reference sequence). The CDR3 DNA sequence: TGTGCCAGCAGCAACCGGACTAGCGGGAGCCCGGAGACCCAGTACTTC. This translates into CASSNRTSGSPETQYF.

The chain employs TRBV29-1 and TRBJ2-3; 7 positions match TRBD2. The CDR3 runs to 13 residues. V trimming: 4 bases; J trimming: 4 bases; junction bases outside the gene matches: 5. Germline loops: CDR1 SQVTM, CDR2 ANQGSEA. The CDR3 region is CSVGGRSSDTQYF. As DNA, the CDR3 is TGCAGCGTTGGCGGGAGAAGTTCAGATACGCAGTATTTT.

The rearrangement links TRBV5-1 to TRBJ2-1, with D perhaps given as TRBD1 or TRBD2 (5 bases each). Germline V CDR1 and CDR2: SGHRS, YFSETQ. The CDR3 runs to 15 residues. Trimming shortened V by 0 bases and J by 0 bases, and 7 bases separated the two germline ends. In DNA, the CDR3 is TGCGCCAGCAGCTTGGTGGGGGACTCCTACAATGAGCAGTTCTTC. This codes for CASSLVGDSYNEQFF.

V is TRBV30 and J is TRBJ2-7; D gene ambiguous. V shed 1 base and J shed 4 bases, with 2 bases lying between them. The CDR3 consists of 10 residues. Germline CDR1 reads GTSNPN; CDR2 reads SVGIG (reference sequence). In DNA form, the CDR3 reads TGTGCCTGGAGTGGGTACGAGCAGTACTTC. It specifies CAWSGYEQYF.

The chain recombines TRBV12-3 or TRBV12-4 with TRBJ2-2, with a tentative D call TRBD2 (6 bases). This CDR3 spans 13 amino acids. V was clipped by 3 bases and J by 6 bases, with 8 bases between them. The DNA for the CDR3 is TGTGCCAGCAGTTTGGGGGGACCCGGGGAGCTGTTTTTT. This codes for CASSLGGPGELFF.

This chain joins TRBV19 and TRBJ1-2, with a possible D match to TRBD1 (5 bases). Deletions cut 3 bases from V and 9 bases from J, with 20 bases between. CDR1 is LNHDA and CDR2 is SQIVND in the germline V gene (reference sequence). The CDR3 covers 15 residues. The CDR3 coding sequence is TGTGCCAGTAGTATCAGCGGTCAGGGAGAAGTGAGCTACACCTTC. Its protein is CASSISGQGEVSYTF.

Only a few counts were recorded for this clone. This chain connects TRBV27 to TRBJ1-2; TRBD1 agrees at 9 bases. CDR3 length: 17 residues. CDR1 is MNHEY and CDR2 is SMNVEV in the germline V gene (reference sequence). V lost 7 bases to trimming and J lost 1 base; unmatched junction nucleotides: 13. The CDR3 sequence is CASTPGTGQPNNYGYTF. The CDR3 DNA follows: TGTGCCAGCACCCCCGGGACAGGGCAACCTAATAACTATGGCTACACCTTC.

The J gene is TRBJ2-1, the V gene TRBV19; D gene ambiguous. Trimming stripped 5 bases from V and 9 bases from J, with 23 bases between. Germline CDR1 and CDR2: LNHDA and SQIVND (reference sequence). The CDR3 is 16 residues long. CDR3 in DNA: TGTGCCAGTAGTCCCCATCAGCTAGTTTTGTTCGGTGAGCAGTTCTTC. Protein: CASSPHQLVLFGEQFF.

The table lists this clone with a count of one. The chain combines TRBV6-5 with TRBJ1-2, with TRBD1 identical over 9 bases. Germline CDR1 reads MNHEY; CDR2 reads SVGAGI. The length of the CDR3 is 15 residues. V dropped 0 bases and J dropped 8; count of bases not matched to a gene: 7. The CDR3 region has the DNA TGTGCCAGCAGTTACTCGCCCGGGACAGGGAACGGCTACACCTTC. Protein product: CASSYSPGTGNGYTF.

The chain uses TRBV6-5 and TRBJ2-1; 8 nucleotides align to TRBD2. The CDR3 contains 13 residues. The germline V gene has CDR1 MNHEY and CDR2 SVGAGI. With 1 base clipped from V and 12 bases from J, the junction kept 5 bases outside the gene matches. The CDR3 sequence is CASSYLERERQFF. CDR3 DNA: TGTGCCAGCAGTTACTTAGAGCGGGAGCGGCAGTTCTTC.

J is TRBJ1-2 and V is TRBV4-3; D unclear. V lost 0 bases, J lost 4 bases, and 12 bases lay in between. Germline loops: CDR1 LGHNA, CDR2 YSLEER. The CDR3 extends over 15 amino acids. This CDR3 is CASSQESLGGYGYTF. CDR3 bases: TGCGCCAGCAGCCAAGAAAGTTTGGGCGGCTATGGCTACACCTTC.

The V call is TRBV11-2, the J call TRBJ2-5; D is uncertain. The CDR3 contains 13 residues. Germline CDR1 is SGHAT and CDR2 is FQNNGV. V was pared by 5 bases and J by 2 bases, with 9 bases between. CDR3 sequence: CASSRGRQETQYF. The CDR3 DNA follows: TGTGCCAGCAGCCGAGGACGGCAAGAGACCCAGTACTTC.

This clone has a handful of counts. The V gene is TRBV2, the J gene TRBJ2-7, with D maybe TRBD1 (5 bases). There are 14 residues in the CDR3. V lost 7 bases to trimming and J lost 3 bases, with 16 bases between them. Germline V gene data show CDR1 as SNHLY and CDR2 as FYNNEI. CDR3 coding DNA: TGTGCCAGCACCTCTCAGGGATACAACTACGAGCAGTACTTC. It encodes CASTSQGYNYEQYF.

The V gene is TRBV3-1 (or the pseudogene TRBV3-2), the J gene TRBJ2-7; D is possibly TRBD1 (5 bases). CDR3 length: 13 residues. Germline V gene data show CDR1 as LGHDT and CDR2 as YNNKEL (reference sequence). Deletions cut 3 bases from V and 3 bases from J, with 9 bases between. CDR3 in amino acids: CASSQEDSYEQYF. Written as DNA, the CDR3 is TGTGCCAGCAGCCAGGAAGACAGCTACGAGCAGTACTTC.

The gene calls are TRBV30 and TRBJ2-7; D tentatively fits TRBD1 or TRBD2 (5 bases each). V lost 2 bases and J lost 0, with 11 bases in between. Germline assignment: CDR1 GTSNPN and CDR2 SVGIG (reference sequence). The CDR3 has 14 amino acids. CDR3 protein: CAWSWGPYSYEQYF. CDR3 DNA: TGTGCCTGGAGTTGGGGACCTTACTCCTACGAGCAGTACTTC.

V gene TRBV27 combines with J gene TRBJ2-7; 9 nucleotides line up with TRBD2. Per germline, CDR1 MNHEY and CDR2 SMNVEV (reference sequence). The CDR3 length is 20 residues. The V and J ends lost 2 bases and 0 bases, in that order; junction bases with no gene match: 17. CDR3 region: CASSLVVAGDLLPRSYEQYF. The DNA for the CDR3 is TGTGCCAGCAGTTTAGTAGTAGCGGGAGATCTTCTCCCGCGCTCCTACGAGCAGTACTTC.

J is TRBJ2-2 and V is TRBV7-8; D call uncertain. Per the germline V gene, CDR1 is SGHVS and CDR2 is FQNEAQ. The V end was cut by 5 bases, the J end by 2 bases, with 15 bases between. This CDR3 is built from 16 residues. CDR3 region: CASSRGLRSNTGELFF. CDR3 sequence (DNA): TGTGCCAGCAGCCGAGGTCTTAGGAGTAACACCGGGGAGCTGTTTTTT.

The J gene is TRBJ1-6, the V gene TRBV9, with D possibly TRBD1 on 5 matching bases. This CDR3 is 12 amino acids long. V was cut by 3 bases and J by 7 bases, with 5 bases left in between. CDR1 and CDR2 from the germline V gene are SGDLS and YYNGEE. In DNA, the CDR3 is TGTGCCAGCAGCGAGGGGAATTCACCCCTCCACTTT. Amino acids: CASSEGNSPLHF.

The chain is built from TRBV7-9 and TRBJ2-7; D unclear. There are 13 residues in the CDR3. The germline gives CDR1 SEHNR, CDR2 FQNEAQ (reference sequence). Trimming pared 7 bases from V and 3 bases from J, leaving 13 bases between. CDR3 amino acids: CASTLLNGYEQYF. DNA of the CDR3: TGTGCCAGCACCCTGCTTAACGGCTACGAGCAGTACTTC.

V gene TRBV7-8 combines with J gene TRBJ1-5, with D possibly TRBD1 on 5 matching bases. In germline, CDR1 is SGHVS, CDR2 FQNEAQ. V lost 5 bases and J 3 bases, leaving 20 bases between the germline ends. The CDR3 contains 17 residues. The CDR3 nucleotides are TGTGCCAGCAGCCCCCTAGGCCGGGACCGTCCCAATCAGCCCCAGCATTTT. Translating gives CASSPLGRDRPNQPQHF. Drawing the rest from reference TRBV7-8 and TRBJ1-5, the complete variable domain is GAGVSQSPRYKVAKRGQDVALRCDPISGHVSLFWYQQALGQGPEFLTYFQNEAQLDKSGLPSDRFFAERPEGSVSTLKIQRTQQEDSAVYLCASSPLGRDRPNQPQHFGDGTRLSIL.

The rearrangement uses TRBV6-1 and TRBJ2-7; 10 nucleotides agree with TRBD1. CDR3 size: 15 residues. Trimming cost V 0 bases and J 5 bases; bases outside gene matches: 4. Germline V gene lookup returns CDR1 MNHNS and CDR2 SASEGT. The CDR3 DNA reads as TGTGCCAGCAGTGAAGCGGGACAGGGGTACCACGAGCAGTACTTC. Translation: CASSEAGQGYHEQYF.

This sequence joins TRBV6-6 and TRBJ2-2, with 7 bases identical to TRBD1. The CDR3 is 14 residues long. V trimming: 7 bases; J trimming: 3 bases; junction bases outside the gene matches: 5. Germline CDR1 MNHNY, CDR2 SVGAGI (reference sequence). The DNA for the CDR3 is TGTGCCAGCATGGGGACAGTAGACACCGGGGAGCTGTTTTTT. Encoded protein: CASMGTVDTGELFF.

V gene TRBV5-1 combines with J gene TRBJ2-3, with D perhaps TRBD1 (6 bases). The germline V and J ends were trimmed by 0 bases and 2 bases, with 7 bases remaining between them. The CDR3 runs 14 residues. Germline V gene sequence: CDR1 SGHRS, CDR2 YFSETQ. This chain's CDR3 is CASSLDRDTDTQYF. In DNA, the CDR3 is TGCGCCAGCAGCTTGGACAGGGACACAGATACGCAGTATTTT.

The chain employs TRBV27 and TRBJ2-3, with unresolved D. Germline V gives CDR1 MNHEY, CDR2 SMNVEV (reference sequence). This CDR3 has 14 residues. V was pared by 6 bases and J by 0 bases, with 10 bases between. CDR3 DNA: TGTGCCAGCAGCCGGGTGGGGAGCACAGATACGCAGTATTTT. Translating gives CASSRVGSTDTQYF.

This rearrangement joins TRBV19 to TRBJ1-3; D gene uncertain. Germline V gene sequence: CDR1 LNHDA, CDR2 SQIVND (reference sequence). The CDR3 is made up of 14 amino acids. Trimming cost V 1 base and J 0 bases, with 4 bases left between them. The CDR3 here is CASSIGVSGNTIYF. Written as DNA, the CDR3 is TGTGCCAGTAGTATAGGGGTCTCTGGAAACACCATATATTTT.

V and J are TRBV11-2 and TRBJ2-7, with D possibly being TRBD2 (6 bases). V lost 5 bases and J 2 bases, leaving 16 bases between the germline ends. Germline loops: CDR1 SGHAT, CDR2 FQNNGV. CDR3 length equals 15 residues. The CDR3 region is CASSIKGLEPYEQYF. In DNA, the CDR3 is TGTGCCAGCAGCATTAAGGGACTGGAACCCTACGAGCAGTACTTC.

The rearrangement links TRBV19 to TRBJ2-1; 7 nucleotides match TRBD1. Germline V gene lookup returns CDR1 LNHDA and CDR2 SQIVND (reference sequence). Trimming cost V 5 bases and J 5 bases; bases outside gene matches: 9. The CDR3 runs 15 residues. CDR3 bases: TGTGCCAGTAGTGCGACAGACAGGGTCCACAATGAGCAGTTCTTC. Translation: CASSATDRVHNEQFF.

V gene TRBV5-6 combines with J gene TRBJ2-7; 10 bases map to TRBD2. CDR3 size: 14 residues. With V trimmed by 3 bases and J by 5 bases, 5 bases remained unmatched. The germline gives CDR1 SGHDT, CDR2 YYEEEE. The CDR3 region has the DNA TGTGCCAGCAGCTACCTAGCGGGAGAAGACGAGCAGTACTTC. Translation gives CASSYLAGEDEQYF.